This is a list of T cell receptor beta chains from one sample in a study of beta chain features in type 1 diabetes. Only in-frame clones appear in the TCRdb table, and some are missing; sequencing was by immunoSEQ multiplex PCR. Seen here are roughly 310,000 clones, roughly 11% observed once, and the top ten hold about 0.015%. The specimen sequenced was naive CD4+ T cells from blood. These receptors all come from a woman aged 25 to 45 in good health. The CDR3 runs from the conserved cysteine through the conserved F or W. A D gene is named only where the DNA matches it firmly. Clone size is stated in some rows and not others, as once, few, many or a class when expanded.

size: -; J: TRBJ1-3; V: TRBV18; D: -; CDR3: CASSTIPDLSGNTIYF; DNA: TGTGCCAGCTCAACTATACCAGATCTCTCTGGAAACACCATATATTTT
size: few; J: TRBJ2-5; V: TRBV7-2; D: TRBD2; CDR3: CASSSLTSAETQYF; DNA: TGTGCCAGCAGCTCGTTGACTAGCGCGGAGACCCAGTACTTC
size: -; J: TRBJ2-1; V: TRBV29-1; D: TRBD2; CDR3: CSVVHLAGRNEQFF; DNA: TGCAGCGTTGTTCATCTAGCGGGCCGCAATGAGCAGTTCTTC
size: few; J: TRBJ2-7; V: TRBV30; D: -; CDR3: CAWSVGSHSYEQYF; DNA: TGTGCCTGGAGTGTGGGCAGCCATTCCTACGAGCAGTACTTC
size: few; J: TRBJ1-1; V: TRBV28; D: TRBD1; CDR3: CASRLTGTEAFF; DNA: TGTGCCAGCAGACTGACAGGGACTGAAGCTTTCTTT
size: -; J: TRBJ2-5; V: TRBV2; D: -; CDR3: CASVNRDFQETQYF; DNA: TGTGCCAGCGTTAACCGGGACTTTCAAGAGACCCAGTACTTC
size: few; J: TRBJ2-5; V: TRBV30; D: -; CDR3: CAWMGGEGWETQYF; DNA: TGTGCCTGGATGGGGGGAGAGGGATGGGAGACCCAGTACTTC
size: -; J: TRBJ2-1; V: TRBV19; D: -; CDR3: CASKPAGTGSYNEQFF; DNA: TGTGCCAGTAAGCCCGCGGGAACTGGCTCCTACAATGAGCAGTTCTTC
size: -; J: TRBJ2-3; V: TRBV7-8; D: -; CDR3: CASSLEETGTDTQYF; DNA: TGTGCCAGCAGCTTAGAAGAAACAGGGACAGATACGCAGTATTTT
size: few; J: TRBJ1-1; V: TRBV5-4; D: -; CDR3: CASREGGTEAFF; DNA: TGTGCCAGCAGGGAAGGGGGCACTGAAGCTTTCTTT
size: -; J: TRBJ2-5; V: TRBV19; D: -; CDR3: CASSTQQETQYF; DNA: TGTGCCAGTAGCACACAACAAGAGACCCAGTACTTC
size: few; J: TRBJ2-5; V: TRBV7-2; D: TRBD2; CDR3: CASSPSQAGAVETQYF; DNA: TGTGCCAGCAGCCCGAGCCAAGCGGGAGCGGTAGAGACCCAGTACTTC
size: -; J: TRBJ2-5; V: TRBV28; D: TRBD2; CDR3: CASSFAGGRTQYF; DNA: TGTGCCAGCAGTTTCGCGGGGGGAAGGACCCAGTACTTC
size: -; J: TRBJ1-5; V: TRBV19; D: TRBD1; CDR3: CASKQGFGNQPQHF; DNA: TGTGCCAGTAAACAGGGGTTTGGCAATCAGCCCCAGCATTTT
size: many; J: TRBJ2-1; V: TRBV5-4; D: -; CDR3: CASSLTVYNEQFF; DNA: TGTGCCAGCAGCTTGACTGTCTACAATGAGCAGTTCTTC
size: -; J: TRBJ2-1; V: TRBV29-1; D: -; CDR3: CSVGTKSSSWEQFF; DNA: TGCAGCGTCGGTACTAAGTCCTCCTCATGGGAGCAGTTCTTC
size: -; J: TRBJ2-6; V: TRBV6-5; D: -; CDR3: CASSLSQGSGANVLTF; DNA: TGTGCCAGCAGTTTAAGCCAGGGCTCTGGGGCCAACGTCCTGACTTTC
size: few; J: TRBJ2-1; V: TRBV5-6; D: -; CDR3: CASSSGLYNEQFF; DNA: TGTGCCAGCAGCTCGGGACTCTACAATGAGCAGTTCTTC
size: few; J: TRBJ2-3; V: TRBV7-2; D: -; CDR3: CASSLIFTDTQYF; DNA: TGTGCCAGCAGCTTAATCTTCACAGATACGCAGTATTTT
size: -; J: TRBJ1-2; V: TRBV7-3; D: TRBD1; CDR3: CASSPTGQGNYGYTF; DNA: TGTGCCAGCAGCCCTACCGGACAGGGAAACTATGGCTACACCTTC
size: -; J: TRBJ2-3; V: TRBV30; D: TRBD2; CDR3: CAWTQTSGRVDTQYF; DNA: TGTGCCTGGACCCAGACTAGCGGACGTGTAGATACGCAGTATTTT
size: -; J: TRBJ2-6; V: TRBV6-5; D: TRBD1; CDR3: CASSRTGGANVLTF; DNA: TGTGCCAGCAGTCGGACAGGTGGGGCCAACGTCCTGACTTTC
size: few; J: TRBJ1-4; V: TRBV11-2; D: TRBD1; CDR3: CASSRTGVLEKLFF; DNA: TGTGCCAGCAGCCGGACAGGGGTATTGGAAAAACTGTTTTTT
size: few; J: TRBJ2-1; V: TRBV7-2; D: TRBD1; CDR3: CASSFGQGLYNEQFF; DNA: TGTGCCAGCAGCTTCGGACAGGGTCTATACAATGAGCAGTTCTTC
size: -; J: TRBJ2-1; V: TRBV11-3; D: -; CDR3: CASSLDRTGLGSYNEQFF; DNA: TGTGCCAGCAGCTTAGATAGAACAGGTTTAGGATCCTACAATGAGCAGTTCTTC
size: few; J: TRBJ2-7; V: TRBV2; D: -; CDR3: CASSEGGRSYEQYF; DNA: TGTGCCAGCAGTGAAGGGGGGCGCTCCTACGAGCAGTACTTC
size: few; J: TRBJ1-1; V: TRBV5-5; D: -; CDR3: CASTEITGSTEAFF; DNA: TGTGCCAGCACCGAAATAACAGGTTCCACTGAAGCTTTCTTT
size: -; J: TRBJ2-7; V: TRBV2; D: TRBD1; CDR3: CASSLDRASSSYEQYF; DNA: TGTGCCAGCAGTCTAGACAGGGCCTCAAGCTCCTACGAGCAGTACTTC
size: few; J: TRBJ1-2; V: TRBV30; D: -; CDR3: CAWSRLGANYGYTF; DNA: TGTGCCTGGAGTCGACTGGGAGCTAACTATGGCTACACCTTC
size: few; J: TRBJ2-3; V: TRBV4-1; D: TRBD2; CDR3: CASSQGTRGGTDTQYF; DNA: TGCGCCAGCAGCCAGGGGACTAGAGGGGGCACAGATACGCAGTATTTT
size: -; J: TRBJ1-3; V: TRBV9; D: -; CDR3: CASSVLSGTTSGNTIYF; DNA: TGTGCCAGCAGCGTACTGTCTGGGACAACCTCTGGAAACACCATATATTTT
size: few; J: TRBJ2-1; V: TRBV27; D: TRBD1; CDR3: CASSSLTGLNEQFF; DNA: TGTGCCAGCAGTTCGCTGACAGGGCTCAATGAGCAGTTCTTC
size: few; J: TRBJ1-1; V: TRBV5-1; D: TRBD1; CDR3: CASSLEGRDRAEAFF; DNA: TGCGCCAGCAGCTTGGAGGGCAGGGACAGGGCTGAAGCTTTCTTT
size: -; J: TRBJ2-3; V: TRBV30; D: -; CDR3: CAWSLDLLKSNTQYF; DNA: TGTGCCTGGAGTCTCGATCTTCTCAAGAGTAACACGCAGTATTTT
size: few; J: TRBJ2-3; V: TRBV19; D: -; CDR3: CASSMGEGTDTQYF; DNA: TGTGCCAGTAGTATGGGGGAGGGCACAGATACGCAGTATTTT
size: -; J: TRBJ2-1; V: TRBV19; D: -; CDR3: CASSIEWRATYNEQFF; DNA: TGTGCCAGTAGTATAGAATGGCGGGCGACCTACAATGAGCAGTTCTTC
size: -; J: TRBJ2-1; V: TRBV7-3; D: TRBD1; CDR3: CASSLRQGSYNEQFF; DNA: TGTGCCAGCAGCCTCAGACAGGGCTCCTACAATGAGCAGTTCTTC
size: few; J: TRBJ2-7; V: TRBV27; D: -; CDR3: CASSRGTVGGEQYF; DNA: TGTGCCAGCAGCCGCGGGACGGTGGGGGGCGAGCAGTACTTC
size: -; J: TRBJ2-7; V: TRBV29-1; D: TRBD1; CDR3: CSVGQGKDYEQYF; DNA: TGCAGCGTGGGACAGGGGAAGGACTACGAGCAGTACTTC
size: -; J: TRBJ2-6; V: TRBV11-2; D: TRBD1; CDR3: CASSPTGGSGANVLTF; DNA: TGTGCCAGCAGCCCCACAGGGGGCTCTGGGGCCAACGTCCTGACTTTC
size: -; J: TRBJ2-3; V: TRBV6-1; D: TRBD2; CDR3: CASSGLAGVRTDTQYF; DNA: TGTGCCAGCAGTGGATTAGCGGGAGTCAGAACAGATACGCAGTATTTT
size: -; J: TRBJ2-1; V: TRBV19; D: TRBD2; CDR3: CASSEAGGPNEQFF; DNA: TGTGCCAGTAGTGAAGCGGGAGGGCCGAATGAGCAGTTCTTC
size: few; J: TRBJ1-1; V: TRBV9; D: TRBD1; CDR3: CASSVAGTDTEAFF; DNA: TGTGCCAGCAGCGTGGCCGGGACAGACACTGAAGCTTTCTTT
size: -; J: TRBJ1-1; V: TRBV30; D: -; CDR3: CAWSGAGVTEAFF; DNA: TGTGCCTGGAGTGGCGCCGGGGTCACTGAAGCTTTCTTT
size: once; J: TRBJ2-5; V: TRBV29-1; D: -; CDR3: CSVELRTQTGETQYF; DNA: TGCAGCGTTGAACTGCGGACCCAAACGGGGGAGACCCAGTACTTC
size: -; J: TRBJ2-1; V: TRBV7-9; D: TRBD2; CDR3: CASSLRASGSGYNEQFF; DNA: TGTGCCAGCAGCTTGCGGGCTAGCGGGAGTGGTTACAATGAGCAGTTCTTC
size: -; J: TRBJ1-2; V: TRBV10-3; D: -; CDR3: CAISGTSTGYTF; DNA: TGTGCCATCAGTGGTACAAGTACTGGCTACACCTTC
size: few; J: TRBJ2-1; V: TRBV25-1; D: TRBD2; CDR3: CASSEYVGTSGSTNEQFF; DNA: TGTGCCAGCAGTGAATATGTCGGGACTAGCGGGAGTACGAATGAGCAGTTCTTC
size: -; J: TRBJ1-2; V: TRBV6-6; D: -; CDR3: CASRPGVNYGYTF; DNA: TGTGCCAGCAGGCCCGGGGTTAACTATGGCTACACCTTC
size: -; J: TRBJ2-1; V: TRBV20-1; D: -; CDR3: CSATGPFEQFF; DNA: TGCAGTGCAACGGGTCCTTTTGAGCAGTTCTTC
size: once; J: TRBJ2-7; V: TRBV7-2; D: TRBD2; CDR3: CASSSAATSGTGQYF; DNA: TGTGCCAGCAGCTCGGCCGCAACTAGCGGGACCGGGCAGTACTTC
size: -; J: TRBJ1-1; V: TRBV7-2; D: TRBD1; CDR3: CASSLAQGTVNTEAFF; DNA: TGTGCCAGCAGCTTAGCACAAGGGACAGTGAACACTGAAGCTTTCTTT
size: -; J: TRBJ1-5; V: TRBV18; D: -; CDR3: CASSPPGQYSNQPQHF; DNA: TGTGCCAGCTCACCACCGGGGCAGTATAGCAATCAGCCCCAGCATTTT
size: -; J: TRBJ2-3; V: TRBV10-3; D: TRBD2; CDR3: CAISPVASGRSDTQYF; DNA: TGTGCCATCAGCCCCGTGGCTAGCGGGAGGTCAGATACGCAGTATTTT
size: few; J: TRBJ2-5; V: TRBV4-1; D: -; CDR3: CASSQSGTNQETQYF; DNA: TGCGCCAGCAGCCAAAGCGGGACAAACCAAGAGACCCAGTACTTC